Presented here are 10 T cell receptor beta chains from one specimen sequenced in a study of blood T cell repertoires in COVID-19 (dated by TCRdb to about 2020). The protocol used for the library was the immunoSEQ multiplex PCR assay. Drawn from immuneACCESS, this table holds only the in-frame rearrangements with V and J called that TCRdb kept. Clones are partly lost; checked studies trace under half to an unresolved V gene and leave the rest unexplained. The sample data list about 150,000 clones, and about four fifths of these were observed just once. The ten most abundant clones make up less than 2.5% of the sample. The sample comprised peripheral blood. These receptors came from a man in his 70s with acute or convalescent COVID-19.

The chain has TRBV6-1 and TRBJ2-2; 8 bases fit TRBD2. The CDR3 sequence is 17 residues long. CDR1 and CDR2 from the germline V gene are MNHNS and SASEGT. V lost 3 bases and J lost 0; bases outside the gene matches: 6. The CDR3 sequence: CASSDYGGASNTGELFF. The CDR3 nucleotides read TGTGCCAGCAGTGACTACGGGGGGGCCTCGAACACCGGGGAGCTGTTTTTT.

This clone was counted once. The chain joins TRBV12-3 or TRBV12-4 to TRBJ2-5; possibly TRBD1 for D (6 bases). This CDR3 region has 12 residues. Trimming stripped 3 bases from V and 4 bases from J, with 6 bases between. In DNA, the CDR3 is TGTGCCAGCAGTTTGACAGGAGAGACCCAGTACTTC. Its translation is CASSLTGETQYF.

The chain has TRBV7-2 and TRBJ1-1; D is unclear. The CDR3 covers 15 residues. V lost 2 bases to trimming and J lost 0 bases, with 10 bases between them. Germline values: CDR1 SGHTA, CDR2 FQGNSA. CDR3 region: CASSLMGAVNTEAFF. As DNA, the CDR3 is TGTGCCAGCAGCTTAATGGGTGCGGTGAACACTGAAGCTTTCTTT.

The CDR3 sequence: CASSPAGPSTGELFF. CDR3 sequence (DNA): TGTGCCAGCAGCCCAGCGGGACCCTCAACCGGGGAGCTGTTTTTT. This chain links TRBV7-2 with TRBJ2-2; 7 nucleotides line up with TRBD2. V trimming: 5 bases; J trimming: 5 bases; junction bases outside the gene matches: 8. CDR3 length equals 15 residues. Per germline, CDR1 SGHTA and CDR2 FQGNSA.

This sequence joins TRBV10-3 and TRBJ2-2; TRBD2 aligns across 11 bases. Germline CDR1 ENHRY, CDR2 SYGVKD. The CDR3 runs to 15 residues. V shed 10 bases and J 3 bases; nucleotides not matched to a gene: 7. The CDR3, as DNA: TGTGCCACGGCCCTTAGCGGGGGGGACACCGGGGAGCTGTTTTTT. Translated, it gives CATALSGGDTGELFF.

This sequence joins TRBV6-6 and TRBJ2-7; 8 nucleotides line up with TRBD1. Trimming at V came to 7 bases and at J to 0 bases, leaving 5 bases not matched to a gene. Germline V gene data show CDR1 as MNHNY and CDR2 as SVGAGI (reference sequence). The CDR3 is 14 residues long. CDR3 in amino acids: CASKGGQGSYEQYF. The CDR3 DNA reads TGTGCCAGCAAGGGTGGACAGGGCTCCTACGAGCAGTACTTC.

The chain is built from TRBV5-4 and TRBJ2-5; TRBD2 is a possible D gene (5 bases). The CDR3 has 13 amino acids. Deletions cut 3 bases from V and 5 bases from J, with 11 bases between. Germline V gene sequence: CDR1 SGHNT, CDR2 YYREEE (reference sequence). Here the CDR3 reads CASSSRVGETQYF. In nucleotides, the CDR3 is TGTGCCAGCAGCTCGAGGGTGGGGGAGACCCAGTACTTC.

This chain links TRBV5-6 with TRBJ2-1; 11 nucleotides match TRBD2. The CDR3 spans 15 residues. Germline V lookup: CDR1 SGHDT, CDR2 YYEEEE. The J segment lost 4 bases and the V segment lost 5 bases, leaving 5 bases of the junction unmatched. CDR3 sequence (DNA): TGTGCCAGCAGTCCCACTAGCGGGAGATACAATGAGCAGTTCTTC. This gives the protein CASSPTSGRYNEQFF.

The chain uses TRBV9 and TRBJ1-3; TRBD1 aligns across 7 bases. V shed 2 bases and J 2 bases; nucleotides not matched to a gene: 7. This CDR3 comprises 16 residues. Germline-derived CDR1 and CDR2 are SGDLS and YYNGEE. In DNA, the CDR3 is TGTGCCAGCAGCGTTCGTCAGGGGGGCACTGGAAACACCATATATTTT. Translating gives CASSVRQGGTGNTIYF.

This clone was seen only once. The chain combines TRBV7-3 with TRBJ2-2, with TRBD1 as a possible D gene (5 bases). The CDR3 spans 16 residues. V was trimmed by 5 bases and J by 7 bases, leaving 20 bases between them. Germline V CDR1 and CDR2: SGHTA, FQGTGA. The CDR3 loop reads CASSPNRVQVNGELFF. CDR3 nucleotide sequence: TGTGCCAGCAGCCCTAACCGCGTACAGGTTAACGGGGAGCTGTTTTTT.